The 31 T cell receptor beta chains listed next were all sequenced from one sample in a study of OX40 agonist ivuxolimab in advanced cancers. The assay was immunoSEQ multiplex PCR, and TCRdb's table has in-frame clones only and misses some. The data hold fewer than 85,000 clones, with approximately 80% observed a single time. The sequencing here drew on CD4+ or CD8+ T cells sorted from blood, taken in a trial of the OX40 agonist ivuxolimab. All receptors come from an adult with an advanced solid tumor such as melanoma, head and neck, liver or kidney cancer.

The rearrangement uses TRBV4-1 and TRBJ2-1; D might be TRBD1 (6 bases). Trimming pared 7 bases from V and 5 bases from J, leaving 21 bases between. Per the germline V gene, CDR1 is MGHRA and CDR2 is YSYEKL. The CDR3 covers 16 residues. CDR3 DNA: TGCGCCAGCACCCCGAATCCCCGGGACAAACACAATGAGCAGTTCTTC. Its translation: CASTPNPRDKHNEQFF.

The CDR3 region has the DNA TGTGCCAGCAGTGACACGAGCGGGAGGTCTGTCAATGAGCAGTTCTTC. Amino acids: CASSDTSGRSVNEQFF. The chain couples TRBV2 to TRBJ2-1; 9 bases match TRBD2. This CDR3 has 16 amino acids. Germline V gene data show CDR1 as SNHLY and CDR2 as FYNNEI. V lost 3 bases, J lost 6 bases, and 9 bases stayed unmatched.

V usage is TRBV7-2 and J usage is TRBJ2-2, with 14 bases that match TRBD2. CDR1 is SGHTA, CDR2 FQGNSA, per germline. This CDR3 has 19 amino acids. With V trimmed by 4 bases and J by 6 bases, 13 bases remained unmatched. CDR3 in DNA: TGTGCCAGCAGCTCAAGTACCGGGACTAGCGGGAGACCCTCCGGGGAGCTGTTTTTT. It codes for CASSSSTGTSGRPSGELFF.

This chain links TRBV10-2 with TRBJ2-3; D could derive from TRBD1 or TRBD2 (6 bases each). The V gene lost 4 bases and the J gene lost 5 bases, with 16 bases spanning the gap. Germline V lookup: CDR1 WSHSY, CDR2 SAAADI. This CDR3 comprises 15 residues. The CDR3: CASSGVRGQGDTQYF. The CDR3 DNA sequence: TGCGCCAGCAGTGGGGTCCGGGGGCAGGGAGATACGCAGTATTTT.

This clone appeared once. The chain employs TRBV7-2 and TRBJ2-2; 8 bases map to TRBD2. The CDR3 is 16 amino acids. The germline V gene has CDR1 SGHTA and CDR2 FQGNSA. V was clipped by 4 bases and J by 5 bases; unmatched bases: 9. The CDR3 bases are TGTGCCAGCAGCTCTGGGGGGACTAGAAGGACCGGGGAGCTGTTTTTT. Its protein product is CASSSGGTRRTGELFF.

This clone has just one count. V usage is TRBV28 and J usage is TRBJ2-5; the D gene is possibly TRBD1 (6 bases). The end of the DNA fits TRBJ2-7 better, so the J call may be wrong. Germline CDR1 is MDHEN and CDR2 is SYDVKM. The CDR3 has 14 amino acids. The CDR3 spells CASSRGRGGYEQYF. Here the CDR3 DNA reads TGTGCCAGCAGCAGGGGCAGGGGTGGCTACGAGCAGTACTTC.

The chain employs TRBV5-4 and TRBJ2-5; 11 nucleotides align to TRBD2. V was pared by 4 bases and J by 7 bases, with 18 bases of the junction left unmatched. The CDR3 runs to 18 residues. The germline gives CDR1 SGHNT, CDR2 YYREEE (reference sequence). The CDR3 loop reads CASSPGASGGLVGRTQYF. CDR3 bases: TGTGCCAGCAGCCCGGGGGCTAGCGGGGGGCTAGTAGGCAGGACCCAGTACTTC.

This chain joins TRBV6-1 and TRBJ1-4; D gene unclear. Looked up from germline, CDR1 is MNHNS and CDR2 is SASEGT. This CDR3 is built from 13 residues. Trimming left V 6 bases short and J 3 bases short, with 8 bases between. This CDR3 is CASSVASNEKLFF. DNA for the CDR3: TGTGCCAGCAGCGTCGCTTCTAATGAAAAACTGTTTTTT.

The chain couples TRBV6-1 to TRBJ2-2, with D unresolved. V gave up 7 bases and J gave up 2 bases, with 11 bases separating them. From germline, CDR1 is MNHNS and CDR2 SASEGT. The CDR3 loop spans 14 amino acids. CDR3 amino acids: CASIVGLNTGELFF. The CDR3 DNA sequence: TGTGCCAGCATCGTAGGCCTTAACACCGGGGAGCTGTTTTTT.

This chain links TRBV4-3 with TRBJ2-7; TRBD2 aligns across 9 bases. Germline V gene lookup returns CDR1 LGHNA and CDR2 YSLEER. V lost 0 bases and J lost 0; bases outside the gene matches: 3. This CDR3 is 16 amino acids long. The CDR3 region has the DNA TGCGCCAGCAGCCAAGATGGCGGGAGGGCCTCCTACGAGCAGTACTTC. This codes for CASSQDGGRASYEQYF.

The gene calls are TRBV28 and TRBJ2-7; D perhaps matches TRBD1 (6 bases). Germline CDR1 is MDHEN and CDR2 is SYDVKM. V was trimmed by 7 bases and J by 2 bases, leaving 15 bases between them. The CDR3 is 14 amino acids. CDR3 nucleotides: TGTGCCAGCATGTTAGCAGGGGTGACCTACGAGCAGTACTTC. Encoded protein: CASMLAGVTYEQYF.

The chain links TRBV9 to TRBJ1-1; maybe TRBD1 (6 bases). Trimming shortened V by 0 bases and J by 1 base, and 22 bases separated the two germline ends. CDR3 length: 19 residues. Germline V gene sequence: CDR1 SGDLS, CDR2 YYNGEE. The CDR3 sequence: CASSVAPQGLSMSNTEAFF. In nucleotides, the CDR3 is TGTGCCAGCAGCGTAGCTCCACAGGGTTTGTCGATGTCGAACACTGAAGCTTTCTTT.

The chain carries TRBV28 and TRBJ1-3, with 8 bases identical to TRBD1. Trimming took 8 bases from V and 3 from J; bases not matched to a gene: 6. The germline V gene has CDR1 MDHEN and CDR2 SYDVKM. The CDR3 is 14 amino acids. CDR3 in DNA: TGTGCCAGCGGCTTGGACAGGGTTGGAAACACCATATATTTT. Its protein is CASGLDRVGNTIYF. Drawing the rest from reference TRBV28 and TRBJ1-3, the complete variable domain is DVKVTQSSRYLVKRTGEKVFLECVQDMDHENMFWYRQDPGLGLRLIYFSYDVKMKEKGDIPEGYSVSREKKERFSLILESASTNQTSMYLCASGLDRVGNTIYFGEGSWLTVV.

J is TRBJ1-5 and V is TRBV7-2, with TRBD1 matching 8 bases. V lost 2 bases to trimming and J lost 3 bases; unmatched junction nucleotides: 6. This CDR3 is built from 16 residues. Germline V gene lookup returns CDR1 SGHTA and CDR2 FQGNSA. The CDR3 region is CASSLNPGGVNQPQHF. The DNA of the CDR3 is TGTGCCAGCAGCTTAAATCCAGGGGGCGTCAATCAGCCCCAGCATTTT.

This chain joins TRBV5-4 and TRBJ1-2; D is undetermined. This CDR3 region has 13 residues. V shed 2 bases and J shed 2 bases, with 7 bases lying between them. Germline V CDR1 and CDR2: SGHNT, YYREEE (reference sequence). The CDR3 region has the DNA TGTGCCAGCAGCTTCGGGTCCAACTATGGCTACACCTTC. Encoded protein: CASSFGSNYGYTF. The variable domain in full, completed from reference TRBV5-4 and TRBJ1-2, reads ETGVTQSPTHLIKTRGQQVTLRCSSQSGHNTVSWYQQALGQGPQFIFQYYREEENGRGNFPPRFSGLQFPNYSSELNVNALELDDSALYLCASSFGSNYGYTFGSGTRLTVV.

This chain links TRBV5-4 with TRBJ2-5; 8 bases are a match to TRBD2. V lost 3 bases and J lost 5; bases outside the gene matches: 9. Germline assignment: CDR1 SGHNT and CDR2 YYREEE (reference sequence). The CDR3 covers 15 residues. DNA of the CDR3: TGTGCCAGCAGCTCGGAGACGGGGGGGGTTGAGACCCAGTACTTC. Translating gives CASSSETGGVETQYF.

The gene calls are TRBV5-1 and TRBJ2-3; possibly TRBD1 for D (6 bases). The CDR3 extends over 13 amino acids. The germline V gene encodes CDR1 SGHRS and CDR2 YFSETQ. The ends were cut back, 1 base at V and 3 bases at J, with 6 bases in the middle. DNA of the CDR3: TGCGCCAGCAGCTTGACAGGGACAGATACGCAGTATTTT. Its translation: CASSLTGTDTQYF.

The CDR3 nucleotides are TGTGCCAGCAGCTTAACGCGATACAATGAGCAGTTCTTC. Its translation is CASSLTRYNEQFF. V is TRBV7-3 and J is TRBJ2-1; D remains unclear. V lost 0 bases, J lost 4 bases, and 4 bases lay in between. Germline lookup yields CDR1 SGHTA and CDR2 FQGTGA. The CDR3 runs to 13 residues.

The CDR3 protein is CASSETPGRSHEQYF. CDR3 nucleotide sequence: TGCGCCAGCAGTGAGACCCCAGGGAGATCCCACGAGCAGTACTTC. This chain connects TRBV10-2 to TRBJ2-7; D assignment may be TRBD1 or TRBD2 (5 bases each). The CDR3 runs 15 residues. V gave up 2 bases and J gave up 5 bases, with 16 bases separating them. Germline CDR1 reads WSHSY; CDR2 reads SAAADI.

This rearrangement joins TRBV7-8 to TRBJ2-7; 9 bases line up with TRBD2. This CDR3 spans 15 amino acids. J was trimmed by 6 bases and V by 3 bases; bases with no gene match: 9. Per the germline V gene, CDR1 is SGHVS and CDR2 is FQNEAQ. The CDR3 DNA follows: TGTGCCAGCAGCTTCAGGGCTAGCGGGATTGGCGAGCAGTACTTC. Translation gives CASSFRASGIGEQYF.

This chain uses TRBV7-9 with TRBJ2-7; D gene unclear. Between the trimmed V and J ends, which lost 3 bases and 3 bases, there was a span of 6 bases. From germline, CDR1 is SEHNR and CDR2 FQNEAQ (reference sequence). The CDR3 has 12 residues. CDR3 DNA sequence: TGTGCCAGCAGCTTGTCCGGCTACGAGCAGTACTTC. It specifies CASSLSGYEQYF. The entire variable domain, with the rest obtained from reference TRBV7-9 and TRBJ2-7, is as follows: DTGVSQNPRHKITKRGQNVTFRCDPISEHNRLYWYRQTLGQGPEFLTYFQNEAQLEKSRLLSDRFSAERPKGSFSTLEIQRTEQGDSAMYLCASSLSGYEQYFGPGTRLTVT.

This chain joins TRBV5-1 and TRBJ1-2, with D tentatively TRBD1 (6 bases). With 3 bases removed from V and 4 bases from J, the gap between germline ends came to 13 bases. The CDR3 has 14 amino acids. CDR1 is SGHRS and CDR2 is YFSETQ in the germline V gene. The DNA for the CDR3 is TGCGCCAGCAGCTCCTACAGGGCGGCCTATGGCTACACCTTC. This translates into CASSSYRAAYGYTF.

This clone is a singleton in its sample. The chain links TRBV18 to TRBJ1-1, with no clear D. V lost 1 base, J lost 0 bases, and 9 bases lay in between. There are 15 residues in the CDR3. Per the germline V gene, CDR1 is KGHSH and CDR2 is LQKENI. CDR3 coding DNA: TGTGCCAGCTCACCACATCCACAAATGAACACTGAAGCTTTCTTT. It translates to CASSPHPQMNTEAFF.

The chain employs TRBV7-9 and TRBJ2-7; D gene ambiguous. CDR3 size: 14 residues. V lost 8 bases to trimming and J lost 2 bases, with 16 bases between them. Per germline, CDR1 SEHNR and CDR2 FQNEAQ (reference sequence). The CDR3 DNA sequence: TGTGCCAGCGGTCACCCGACACTCCCCTACGAGCAGTACTTC. This translates into CASGHPTLPYEQYF. Full variable domain (remainder filled in from reference TRBV7-9 and TRBJ2-7): DTGVSQNPRHKITKRGQNVTFRCDPISEHNRLYWYRQTLGQGPEFLTYFQNEAQLEKSRLLSDRFSAERPKGSFSTLEIQRTEQGDSAMYLCASGHPTLPYEQYFGPGTRLTVT.

This chain uses TRBV18 with TRBJ2-7, with D perhaps TRBD1 (6 bases). In germline, CDR1 is KGHSH, CDR2 LQKENI. This CDR3 is built from 15 residues. V gave up 6 bases and J gave up 3 bases, with 18 bases separating them. DNA for the CDR3: TGTGCCAGCTCTCTGGCGGCAGGGGACGACTACGAGCAGTACTTC. Residues: CASSLAAGDDYEQYF.

This clone was recorded only once. The chain links TRBV19 to TRBJ2-5; D might be TRBD1 or TRBD2, each matching 5 bases. V gave up 3 bases and J gave up 3 bases, with 11 bases separating them. This CDR3 has 14 amino acids. Per the germline V gene, CDR1 is LNHDA and CDR2 is SQIVND (reference sequence). The CDR3 DNA reads as TGTGCCAGTAGTATGTTCGGGGCCGAAGAGACCCAGTACTTC. This gives the protein CASSMFGAEETQYF.

The rearrangement links TRBV4-3 to TRBJ2-5, with 12 bases that match TRBD2. Germline trimming cut 2 bases from V and 3 bases from J; bases unmatched to any gene: 7. The CDR3 length is 17 residues. The germline gives CDR1 LGHNA, CDR2 YSLEER. CDR3 nucleotide sequence: TGCGCCAGCAGCCAAACCCCCCGACTAGCGGGAGAAGAGACCCAGTACTTC. This encodes CASSQTPRLAGEETQYF.

This clone was seen a few times. The genes are TRBV19 and TRBJ1-5; no firm D call. CDR1 and CDR2 (germline): LNHDA, SQIVND (reference sequence). The V and J ends lost 4 bases and 4 bases respectively, with 11 bases between them. The CDR3 consists of 14 residues. CDR3 in amino acids: CASSNGGRNQPQHF. DNA for the CDR3: TGTGCCAGTAGTAACGGCGGCAGGAATCAGCCCCAGCATTTT.

This chain joins TRBV28 and TRBJ2-3, with 11 bases lining up with TRBD2. With 8 bases clipped from V and 0 bases from J, the junction kept 4 bases outside the gene matches. The CDR3 sequence is 15 residues long. The V gene's germline CDR1 is MDHEN and CDR2 SYDVKM. The CDR3 spells CASSPSGGSTDTQYF. The CDR3 coding sequence is TGTGCCAGCTCCCCTAGCGGGGGGAGCACAGATACGCAGTATTTT.

This chain uses TRBV6-5 with TRBJ1-2; D unresolved. The CDR3 is made up of 12 amino acids. Trimming pared 7 bases from V and 1 base from J, leaving 7 bases between. Looked up from germline, CDR1 is MNHEY and CDR2 is SVGAGI. The chain's CDR3 is CASNKVNYGYTF. The CDR3 DNA reads TGTGCCAGCAACAAGGTTAACTATGGCTACACCTTC.

The chain couples TRBV9 to TRBJ2-2; D might be TRBD2 (6 bases). CDR1 is SGDLS, CDR2 YYNGEE, per germline. V was trimmed by 3 bases and J by 6 bases, leaving 12 bases between them. There are 14 residues in the CDR3. The CDR3 sequence is CASSANLASGELFF. The CDR3 DNA sequence: TGTGCCAGCAGCGCGAACCTAGCGTCCGGGGAGCTGTTTTTT.